Presented here are 31 T cell receptor beta chains from one specimen sequenced in a study of blood T cell repertoires in COVID-19. TCRdb's table, derived via immunoSEQ multiplex PCR, lists solely in-frame clones and lacks some. The top ten clones hold 12% of a sample with about 200,000 clones, roughly 80% of them seen once. Material for sequencing was PBMCs or T cells enriched from blood (not recorded which). Receptor source: a middle-aged man who had recovered from COVID-19.

V usage is TRBV20-1 and J usage is TRBJ2-3; a weak D match, TRBD1 (6 bases). The V gene lost 8 bases and the J gene lost 7 bases, with 13 bases spanning the gap. The CDR3 spans 11 residues. From germline, CDR1 is DFQATT and CDR2 SNEGSKA (reference sequence). The CDR3 nucleotides are TGCAGTAAGGGGGAGTGGAATACGCAGTATTTT. Translated, it gives CSKGEWNTQYF.

The J gene is TRBJ2-5, the V gene TRBV2; TRBD2 agrees at 7 bases. The CDR3 runs to 15 residues. The J segment lost 4 bases and the V segment lost 8 bases, leaving 13 bases of the junction unmatched. Germline V gene lookup returns CDR1 SNHLY and CDR2 FYNNEI. CDR3 protein: CASFRAAGNVETQYF. The CDR3 nucleotides read TGTGCCAGCTTTCGTGCAGCGGGAAATGTAGAGACCCAGTACTTC.

Concerning this clone: The same CDR3 arises from other DNA sequences in this sample as well. The chain recombines TRBV6-5 with TRBJ2-3; 14 bases are shared with TRBD2. The V gene's germline CDR1 is MNHEY and CDR2 SVGAGI. With 6 bases clipped from V and 4 bases from J, the junction kept 3 bases outside the gene matches. CDR3 size: 15 residues. The DNA for the CDR3 is TGTGCCAGCAGAAGACTAGCGGGAGGGTCAGATACGCAGTATTTT. As protein: CASRRLAGGSDTQYF.

The chain uses TRBV19 and TRBJ1-4; 7 bases match TRBD1. V dropped 5 bases and J dropped 6; count of bases not matched to a gene: 6. From germline, CDR1 is LNHDA and CDR2 SQIVND (reference sequence). CDR3 length equals 14 residues. CDR3 region: CASSSRQGDEKLFF. The CDR3 DNA reads as TGTGCCAGTAGTTCCCGACAGGGCGATGAAAAACTGTTTTTT.

V and J are TRBV2 and TRBJ2-5, with TRBD1 as a possible D gene (6 bases). The ends were cut back, 8 bases at V and 5 bases at J, with 12 bases in the middle. Germline values: CDR1 SNHLY, CDR2 FYNNEI. The CDR3 spans 12 residues. DNA of the CDR3: TGTGCCAGCGGTCGACAGGATGAGACCCAGTACTTC. Its protein product is CASGRQDETQYF.

In its sample, this clone was seen once. The chain recombines TRBV18 with TRBJ1-2, with D maybe TRBD1 (6 bases). Trimming removed 6 bases from V and 8 bases from J, with 22 bases in between. The germline V gene has CDR1 KGHSH and CDR2 LQKENI. This CDR3 is built from 15 residues. The CDR3 sequence: CASSQLVAGDGGYTF. The CDR3 bases are TGTGCCAGCTCCCAGTTGGTGGCAGGGGACGGGGGCTACACCTTC. Filled out from reference TRBV18 and TRBJ1-2, the complete variable domain reads NAGVMQNPRHLVRRRGQEARLRCSPMKGHSHVYWYRQLPEEGLKFMVYLQKENIIDESGMPKERFSAEFPKEGPSILRIQQVVRGDSAAYFCASSQLVAGDGGYTFGSGTRLTVV.

The genes are TRBV3-1 (or the pseudogene TRBV3-2) and TRBJ1-2; 10 positions match TRBD1. The germline V gene has CDR1 LGHDT and CDR2 YNNKEL (reference sequence). V lost 4 bases to trimming and J lost 6 bases; unmatched junction nucleotides: 8. The CDR3 totals 15 residues. CDR3 sequence: CASSPGQGKTHGYTF. CDR3 DNA: TGTGCCAGCAGCCCGGGACAGGGGAAGACGCATGGCTACACCTTC.

The chain joins TRBV28 to TRBJ2-5; 14 bases are a match to TRBD2. The germline V gene has CDR1 MDHEN and CDR2 SYDVKM. V lost 7 bases and J lost 5; bases outside the gene matches: 6. CDR3 length: 15 amino acids. DNA for the CDR3: TGTGCCAGCAAACCGGGACTAGCGGGAGAGGAGACCCAGTACTTC. It encodes CASKPGLAGEETQYF.

The chain recombines TRBV15 with TRBJ2-7; D unclear. The V and J ends lost 1 base and 2 bases respectively, with 9 bases between them. Germline V CDR1 and CDR2: LNHNV, YYDKDF (reference sequence). The CDR3 is made up of 14 amino acids. Written as DNA, the CDR3 is TGTGCCACCAGCAGAGTAGAACTTACCTACGAGCAGTACTTC. Its protein is CATSRVELTYEQYF. The entire variable domain, with the rest obtained from reference TRBV15 and TRBJ2-7, is as follows: DAMVIQNPRYQVTQFGKPVTLSCSQTLNHNVMYWYQQKSSQAPKLLFHYYDKDFNNEADTPDNFQSRRPNTSFCFLDIRSPGLGDTAMYLCATSRVELTYEQYFGPGTRLTVT.

This chain connects TRBV5-1 to TRBJ2-5; 9 bases are a match to TRBD1. With 3 bases clipped from V and 4 bases from J, the junction kept 13 bases outside the gene matches. This CDR3 has 17 residues. Germline V gene sequence: CDR1 SGHRS, CDR2 YFSETQ. This CDR3 reads CASSSSTGGNVGETQYF. Here the CDR3 DNA reads TGCGCCAGCAGCTCCTCCACAGGGGGCAACGTGGGAGAGACCCAGTACTTC.

The rearrangement uses TRBV7-9 and TRBJ2-4, with TRBD1 matching over 7 bases. Germline V gene lookup returns CDR1 SEHNR and CDR2 FQNEAQ (reference sequence). The CDR3 sequence is 14 residues long. Unmatched junction bases numbered 9, after V lost 5 bases and J lost 8 bases. The DNA for the CDR3 is TGTGCCAGCAGCCGAGGGGGCGCAACTGACATTCAGTACTTC. This sequence encodes CASSRGGATDIQYF.

This sequence joins TRBV5-1 and TRBJ2-5, with 7 bases lining up with TRBD2. Germline-derived CDR1 and CDR2 are SGHRS and YFSETQ. CDR3 size: 14 residues. Unmatched junction bases numbered 2, after V lost 0 bases and J lost 3 bases. CDR3 sequence (DNA): TGCGCCAGCAGCTTGGATGCGGGAGAAGAGACCCAGTACTTC. It codes for CASSLDAGEETQYF.

The chain employs TRBV6-2 or TRBV6-3 and TRBJ2-2; 8 nucleotides line up with TRBD2. Unmatched junction bases numbered 12, after V lost 6 bases and J lost 3 bases. Looked up from germline, CDR1 is MNHEY and CDR2 is SVGEGT. CDR3 length equals 17 residues. CDR3 in amino acids: CASSQGGAGEDTGELFF. CDR3 nucleotide sequence: TGTGCCAGCAGCCAAGGGGGAGCGGGAGAGGACACCGGGGAGCTGTTTTTT.

J is TRBJ2-2 and V is TRBV7-9; 7 bases agree with TRBD1. The CDR3 totals 15 residues. V shed 3 bases, J shed 6 bases, and the junction held 7 bases outside the gene matches. CDR1 and CDR2 (germline): SEHNR, FQNEAQ (reference sequence). The CDR3 DNA reads TGTGCCAGCAGCTTCAGACAGGGTTCCCCCGGGGAGCTGTTTTTT. Encoded protein: CASSFRQGSPGELFF.

This clone showed up just a few times. J is TRBJ1-2 and V is TRBV24-1, with D uncertain. Trimming cost V 9 bases and J 1 base, with 14 bases left between them. Germline V gives CDR1 KGHDR, CDR2 SFDVKD. The CDR3 extends over 14 amino acids. The DNA for the CDR3 is TGTGCCACCTCTCCACGTACATATAACTATGGCTACACCTTC. Protein: CATSPRTYNYGYTF.

The J gene is TRBJ2-6, the V gene TRBV29-1, with 7 bases identical to TRBD1. The CDR3 is 16 residues long. Unmatched junction bases numbered 7, after V lost 5 bases and J lost 0 bases. From germline, CDR1 is SQVTM and CDR2 ANQGSEA. The CDR3 reads CSVQGTAASGANVLTF. In DNA, the CDR3 is TGCAGCGTTCAAGGGACAGCAGCCTCTGGGGCCAACGTCCTGACTTTC.

The chain has TRBV4-2 and TRBJ1-2; D may be TRBD1 (6 bases). V shed 0 bases and J shed 3 bases, with 8 bases lying between them. The CDR3 has 14 amino acids. Germline lookup yields CDR1 LGHNA and CDR2 YNFKEQ. This chain's CDR3 is CASSQDWTDYGYTF. DNA of the CDR3: TGTGCCAGCAGCCAAGATTGGACAGACTATGGCTACACCTTC.

The rearrangement links TRBV2 to TRBJ1-4; TRBD1 matches 7 bases. V lost 5 bases to trimming and J lost 7 bases; unmatched junction nucleotides: 7. The CDR3 is made up of 14 amino acids. The V gene's germline CDR1 is SNHLY and CDR2 FYNNEI. Here the CDR3 DNA reads TGTGCCAGCAGTCGAGGGGGCGAGGGTGAAAAACTGTTTTTT. Translation gives CASSRGGEGEKLFF.

V and J are TRBV6-5 and TRBJ2-1, with 8 bases fitting TRBD2. The junction had 2 bases not matched to a gene; V was cut back by 2 bases and J by 5 bases. This CDR3 is built from 14 residues. Germline V gene sequence: CDR1 MNHEY, CDR2 SVGAGI. The CDR3 DNA is TGTGCCAGCAGTTACGGACTAGCCAACAATGAGCAGTTCTTC. This gives the protein CASSYGLANNEQFF.

This chain links TRBV5-1 with TRBJ1-1; unclear D gene. V dropped 4 bases and J dropped 5 bases, with 18 bases sitting between them. The CDR3 consists of 15 residues. CDR1 is SGHRS and CDR2 is YFSETQ in the germline V gene. Written as DNA, the CDR3 is TGCGCCAGCAGCCGCATCTCGGGGAGTGGGACTGAAGCTTTCTTT. The encoded protein is CASSRISGSGTEAFF.

The chain uses TRBV9 and TRBJ1-5; the D gene is possibly TRBD1 (5 bases). The germline V gene encodes CDR1 SGDLS and CDR2 YYNGEE. Trimming cost V 3 bases and J 5 bases, with 9 bases left between them. The CDR3 runs 13 residues. CDR3 nucleotides: TGTGCCAGCAGCGCATCACAGGATCAGCCCCAGCATTTT. Its translation: CASSASQDQPQHF. Supplemented by reference TRBV9 and TRBJ1-5, the full variable domain reads DSGVTQTPKHLITATGQRVTLRCSPRSGDLSVYWYQQSLDQGLQFLIQYYNGEERAKGNILERFSAQQFPDLHSELNLSSLELGDSALYFCASSASQDQPQHFGDGTRLSIL.

The chain is built from TRBV30 and TRBJ1-1, with TRBD1 as a possible D gene (5 bases). The CDR3 has 13 residues. The V gene's germline CDR1 is GTSNPN and CDR2 SVGIG (reference sequence). The V gene lost 2 bases and the J gene lost 4 bases, with 11 bases spanning the gap. The CDR3 sequence is CAWSTGEATEAFF. For the CDR3, the DNA is TGTGCCTGGAGTACAGGCGAGGCCACTGAAGCTTTCTTT. Together with reference TRBV30 and TRBJ1-1, the CDR3 gives the full variable domain: SQTIHQWPATLVQPVGSPLSLECTVEGTSNPNLYWYRQAAGRGLQLLFYSVGIGQISSEVPQNLSASRPQDRQFILSSKKLLLSDSGFYLCAWSTGEATEAFFGQGTRLTVV.

The rearrangement joins TRBV19 to TRBJ1-1, with D uncertain. There are 15 residues in the CDR3. Looked up from germline, CDR1 is LNHDA and CDR2 is SQIVND (reference sequence). Trimming cost V 5 bases and J 3 bases, with 16 bases left between them. This CDR3 is CASSSPQEVDTEAFF. In DNA form, the CDR3 reads TGTGCCAGTAGTTCTCCTCAGGAAGTGGACACTGAAGCTTTCTTT. Full variable domain (outside the CDR3, taken from reference TRBV19 and TRBJ1-1): DGGITQSPKYLFRKEGQNVTLSCEQNLNHDAMYWYRQDPGQGLRLIYYSQIVNDFQKGDIAEGYSVSREKKESFPLTVTSAQKNPTAFYLCASSSPQEVDTEAFFGQGTRLTVV.

V gene TRBV4-1 combines with J gene TRBJ2-2; 9 nucleotides line up with TRBD1. This CDR3 is built from 15 residues. Germline CDR1 and CDR2: MGHRA and YSYEKL. V shed 2 bases and J 7 bases; nucleotides not matched to a gene: 5. The CDR3 bases are TGCGCCAGCAGCCAATTACAGGGGGCGGTCGGGGAGCTGTTTTTT. Translation: CASSQLQGAVGELFF.

V and J are TRBV5-5 and TRBJ2-5; D might be TRBD1 (5 bases). V lost 2 bases to trimming and J lost 4 bases, with 15 bases between them. The CDR3 has 15 amino acids. The V gene's germline CDR1 is SGHKS and CDR2 YYEKEE (reference sequence). The CDR3 DNA reads TGTGCCAGCAGCTTATCGGCACTTAGGGGAGAGACCCAGTACTTC. Translated: CASSLSALRGETQYF.

The chain couples TRBV5-5 to TRBJ2-7, with D maybe TRBD1 (6 bases). The CDR3 consists of 13 residues. V gave up 4 bases and J gave up 2 bases, with 10 bases separating them. Germline V gene lookup returns CDR1 SGHKS and CDR2 YYEKEE (reference sequence). CDR3 bases: TGTGCCAGCAGCGTGGACAGAACCTACGAGCAGTACGTC. Translating gives CASSVDRTYEQYV.

The chain employs TRBV18 and TRBJ1-2; D remains ambiguous. The CDR3 has 15 amino acids. Germline values: CDR1 KGHSH, CDR2 LQKENI. The V end lost 2 bases, the J end lost 2 bases, and 12 bases lay between the germline ends. CDR3 in amino acids: CASSPLGSGNYGYTF. CDR3 nucleotide sequence: TGTGCCAGCTCACCATTGGGCAGCGGGAACTATGGCTACACCTTC.

V and J are TRBV7-2 and TRBJ1-2, with 7 bases fitting TRBD1. The CDR3 has 15 residues. J lost 4 bases, V lost 2 bases, and 7 bases had no gene match. Germline CDR1 reads SGHTA; CDR2 reads FQGNSA. The CDR3: CASSLMRGQIYGYTF. CDR3 nucleotides: TGTGCCAGCAGCTTAATGAGGGGGCAGATCTATGGCTACACCTTC. Full variable domain (rest looked up from reference TRBV7-2 and TRBJ1-2): GAGVSQSPSNKVTEKGKDVELRCDPISGHTALYWYRQSLGQGLEFLIYFQGNSAPDKSGLPSDRFSAERTGGSVSTLTIQRTQQEDSAVYLCASSLMRGQIYGYTFGSGTRLTVV.

In its sample, this clone was seen a few times. The gene calls are TRBV4-2 and TRBJ2-1; 9 bases align to TRBD2. Trimming at V came to 1 base and at J to 1 base, leaving 5 bases not matched to a gene. Germline V gene sequence: CDR1 LGHNA, CDR2 YNFKEQ. This CDR3 is 17 amino acids long. CDR3 sequence (DNA): TGTGCCAGCAGCCAAGTCTCGGCGGGAGGGTCCTACAATGAGCAGTTCTTC. This translates into CASSQVSAGGSYNEQFF.

V is TRBV6-2 or TRBV6-3 and J is TRBJ2-7, with 9 positions matching TRBD2. The CDR3 runs to 13 residues. CDR1 MNHEY and CDR2 SVGEGT come from the germline V gene. The trim removed 6 bases at V and 3 bases at J, leaving 3 bases unmatched. The CDR3 DNA reads as TGTGCCAGCAGCTTAGCGGGAGTCTACGAGCAGTACGTC. Its translation is CASSLAGVYEQYV.

The chain uses TRBV10-3 and TRBJ2-7, with 8 bases that match TRBD2. J was trimmed by 6 bases and V by 9 bases; bases with no gene match: 37. Germline V gives CDR1 ENHRY, CDR2 SYGVKD. The CDR3 sequence is 22 residues long. CDR3 loop: CAIAVRTVARQVKREWVAEQYF. The CDR3 nucleotides read TGTGCCATTGCTGTACGGACAGTAGCAAGACAAGTTAAGCGGGAGTGGGTTGCCGAGCAGTACTTC.